Listed below are T cell receptor beta chains from one sample, sequenced in a study of T cell responses to AZD1222 COVID-19 vaccine. Generated by immunoSEQ multiplex PCR, the TCRdb table keeps only in-frame clones and is missing some. The profile shows around 130,000 clones, around 90% of them singletons. The sample was peripheral blood, taken 28 days after the second AZD1222 dose. These receptors were taken from an adult who received the AZD1222 COVID-19 vaccine. CDR3s include the opening cysteine and the closing phenylalanine or tryptophan. Fields, in order: J gene, D gene, V gene, clone size, CDR3 protein, CDR3 DNA. A D gene is named only where the DNA matches it firmly. Expanded clones are given a class, and other clones once, few, many or no size at all.

>TRBJ1-2|NA|TRBV4-2|once
CASDTPGVRGYGYTF
TGTGCCAGTGATACCCCGGGGGTCAGGGGTTATGGCTACACCTTC
>TRBJ2-7|NA|TRBV10-3|NA
CAIRTPGKQQYF
TGTGCCATCAGAACGCCCGGTAAACAGCAGTACTTC
>TRBJ2-5|TRBD2|TRBV6-2/TRBV6-3|NA
CASSPQLAGRRETQYF
TGTGCCAGCAGTCCCCAACTAGCGGGGAGACGAGAGACCCAGTACTTC
>TRBJ1-4|NA|TRBV25-1|NA
CASSESFGSNEKLFF
TGTGCCAGCAGTGAATCGTTCGGGAGTAATGAAAAACTGTTTTTT
>TRBJ1-2|NA|TRBV5-6|NA
CASSLPLGIWGSRNYGYTF
TGTGCCAGCAGTTTGCCCCTCGGCATTTGGGGAAGTCGTAACTATGGCTACACCTTC
>TRBJ2-2|NA|TRBV19|NA
CASSMHTGELFF
TGTGCCAGTAGTATGCACACCGGGGAGCTGTTTTTT
>TRBJ1-1|NA|TRBV28|NA
CASSPQDSLGSEAFF
TGTGCCAGCAGTCCGCAGGACTCGCTCGGGTCTGAAGCTTTCTTT
>TRBJ1-4|NA|TRBV25-1|NA
CASSEGAAGKGEKLFF
TGTGCCAGCAGTGAAGGGGCCGCAGGGAAAGGTGAAAAACTGTTTTTT
>TRBJ1-3|NA|TRBV19|NA
CASSISGAGNTIYF
TGTGCCAGTAGTATATCAGGTGCTGGAAACACCATATATTTT
>TRBJ2-3|TRBD2|TRBV28|NA
CASTESTSGAQDTQYF
TGTGCCAGCACCGAGTCGACTAGCGGGGCCCAAGATACGCAGTATTTT
>TRBJ2-1|TRBD2|TRBV4-1|few
CASSQGLAGYNEQFF
TGCGCCAGCAGCCAGGGTCTAGCGGGCTACAATGAGCAGTTCTTC
>TRBJ2-3|TRBD1|TRBV6-2/TRBV6-3|NA
CASSVTGGIDTQYF
TGTGCCAGCAGCGTGACAGGGGGTATAGATACGCAGTATTTT
>TRBJ1-2|NA|TRBV19|NA
CASRTPDRNYGYTF
TGTGCCAGTAGGACCCCAGACAGAAACTATGGCTACACCTTC
>TRBJ2-4|TRBD1|TRBV5-1|NA
CASSSGQSGNIQYF
TGCGCCAGCAGCTCGGGACAGTCGGGAAACATTCAGTACTTC
>TRBJ2-1|NA|TRBV5-1|NA
CASREGRGSYNEQFF
TGCGCCAGCAGGGAAGGACGCGGCTCCTACAATGAGCAGTTCTTC
>TRBJ2-4|TRBD2|TRBV6-1|NA
CASSVIGTSGGKNIQYF
TGTGCCAGCAGTGTGATAGGGACTAGCGGGGGGAAAAACATTCAGTACTTC
>TRBJ2-3|NA|TRBV29-1|NA
CSVQPAFSFTDTQYF
TGCAGCGTTCAACCGGCCTTTTCCTTCACAGATACGCAGTATTTT
>TRBJ2-1|TRBD2|TRBV6-5|NA
CASSLRTSGNEQFF
TGTGCCAGCTCCCTCAGGACTAGCGGGAATGAGCAGTTCTTC
>TRBJ2-3|TRBD2|TRBV6-6|NA
CASSLFLAGGGTDTQYF
TGTGCCAGCAGTCTATTCCTAGCGGGAGGAGGGACAGATACGCAGTATTTT
>TRBJ1-3|NA|TRBV9|once
CASSVATGVAGNTIYF
TGTGCCAGCAGCGTAGCTACTGGGGTGGCCGGAAACACCATATATTTT
>TRBJ2-1|TRBD2|TRBV9|NA
CASSPNLAGVMNEQFF
TGTGCCAGCAGCCCAAACCTAGCGGGAGTAATGAATGAGCAGTTCTTC
>TRBJ1-2|NA|TRBV3-1/TRBV3-2|NA
CASSHSGGYTF
TGTGCCAGCAGCCATTCGGGGGGCTACACCTTC
>TRBJ1-2|NA|TRBV18|NA
CASSHFKQVPNYGYTF
TGTGCCAGCTCACATTTCAAACAGGTGCCTAACTATGGCTACACCTTC
>TRBJ1-5|NA|TRBV25-1|NA
CASSAEGVYAPQHF
TGTGCCAGCAGCGCCGAGGGTGTTTACGCTCCCCAGCATTTT
>TRBJ1-2|TRBD1|TRBV25-1|NA
CASSAGTGGNYGYTF
TGTGCCAGCAGTGCAGGGACAGGGGGCAACTATGGCTACACCTTC
>TRBJ1-1|NA|TRBV11-3|NA
CASSRQQNTEAFF
TGTGCCAGCAGCAGACAGCAGAACACTGAAGCTTTCTTT
>TRBJ1-2|TRBD1|TRBV5-6|NA
CASSLANRGRKSIYGYTF
TGTGCCAGCAGCTTGGCCAACAGGGGGAGAAAGAGTATCTATGGCTACACCTTC
>TRBJ2-3|NA|TRBV7-9|NA
CASSPTVTDTQYF
TGTGCCAGCAGCCCGACTGTCACAGATACGCAGTATTTT
>TRBJ1-2|TRBD1|TRBV5-1|NA
CASSFQSDRGREGYTF
TGCGCCAGCAGCTTCCAATCGGACAGGGGGCGAGAGGGCTACACCTTC
>TRBJ1-2|TRBD1|TRBV7-9|NA
CASSQGQGARYGYTF
TGTGCCAGCAGCCAAGGACAGGGGGCAAGGTATGGCTACACCTTC
>TRBJ1-2|NA|TRBV28|once
CASRGPDRVNSYTF
TGTGCCAGCAGGGGACCGGACAGAGTTAACAGCTACACCTTC
>TRBJ2-3|NA|TRBV7-8|NA
CASSLGSGGFPDTQYF
TGTGCCAGCAGCTTAGGGAGCGGAGGCTTCCCAGATACGCAGTATTTT
>TRBJ1-1|TRBD1|TRBV19|NA
CASSQQGVSEAFF
TGTGCCAGTAGCCAACAGGGGGTCTCTGAAGCTTTCTTT
>TRBJ1-2|NA|TRBV19|NA
CASSTQHSGVNYGYTF
TGTGCCAGTAGTACTCAGCACTCAGGGGTGAACTATGGCTACACCTTC
>TRBJ1-1|NA|TRBV5-1|NA
CASSQTGQNTEAFF
TGCGCCAGCAGCCAGACGGGCCAGAACACTGAAGCTTTCTTT
>TRBJ2-5|NA|TRBV9|NA
CASSEGGGETQYF
TGTGCCAGCAGCGAGGGGGGCGGGGAGACCCAGTACTTC
>TRBJ1-1|NA|TRBV5-1|NA
CASSFAAANTEAFF
TGCGCCAGCAGCTTTGCCGCAGCGAACACTGAAGCTTTCTTT
>TRBJ2-1|NA|TRBV6-4|NA
CASSDGTGELSDEQFF
TGTGCCAGCAGTGACGGAACGGGAGAATTGAGCGATGAGCAGTTCTTC
>TRBJ2-5|TRBD1|TRBV5-1|NA
CASSLAGTGQETQYF
TGCGCCAGCAGCTTGGCGGGGACAGGCCAAGAGACCCAGTACTTC
>TRBJ2-3|NA|TRBV14|NA
CASSRRSASSSTDTQYF
TGTGCCAGCAGCCGGCGATCGGCTAGCTCTAGCACAGATACGCAGTATTTT
>TRBJ1-1|NA|TRBV3-1/TRBV3-2|NA
CASSQPMDSQNTEAFF
TGTGCCAGCAGCCAACCCATGGACAGTCAGAACACTGAAGCTTTCTTT
>TRBJ1-1|NA|TRBV2|NA
CASSPTDLGAEAFF
TGTGCCAGCAGTCCCACAGATCTTGGCGCTGAAGCTTTCTTT
>TRBJ2-3|TRBD2|TRBV6-1|NA
CASSETPAGLAGGPDTQYF
TGTGCCAGCAGTGAAACCCCCGCGGGACTAGCGGGAGGGCCAGATACGCAGTATTTT
>TRBJ2-5|NA|TRBV12-3/TRBV12-4|NA
CASSLQGRKTQYF
TGTGCCAGCAGTTTACAAGGGAGGAAGACCCAGTACTTC
>TRBJ1-1|NA|TRBV9|NA
CASSAQGVGNTEAFF
TGTGCCAGCAGCGCCCAAGGAGTAGGGAACACTGAAGCTTTCTTT
>TRBJ1-1|NA|TRBV30|once
CACLSSAAEAFF
TGTGCCTGTCTGTCTTCGGCCGCTGAAGCTTTCTTT
>TRBJ1-2|NA|TRBV5-1|NA
CASSSFPGTRGGYTF
TGCGCCAGCAGCTCTTTCCCCGGGACTCGGGGTGGCTACACCTTC
>TRBJ2-1|NA|TRBV19|NA
CASSLGSGGYNEQFF
TGTGCCAGTAGTTTGGGGAGTGGGGGATACAATGAGCAGTTCTTC
>TRBJ2-5|TRBD2|TRBV5-1|NA
CASNGLAGGLGETQYF
TGCGCCAGCAACGGACTAGCGGGGGGATTAGGGGAGACCCAGTACTTC
>TRBJ1-2|NA|TRBV19|NA
CASSTRALGDYGYTF
TGTGCCAGTAGTACCCGCGCACTGGGGGACTATGGCTACACCTTC
>TRBJ1-1|NA|TRBV12-5|NA
CASGSGTPNTEAFF
TGTGCTAGTGGCTCCGGGACACCGAACACTGAAGCTTTCTTT
>TRBJ1-1|NA|TRBV18|NA
CASSPSGRMNTEAFF
TGTGCCAGCTCACCATCGGGCAGGATGAACACTGAAGCTTTCTTT
>TRBJ2-7|NA|TRBV14|NA
CASSQAVQGRQYF
TGTGCCAGCAGCCAGGCGGTCCAGGGAAGGCAGTACTTC
>TRBJ1-5|NA|TRBV9|NA
CASSVVSVRGYQPQHF
TGTGCCAGCAGCGTAGTATCAGTCAGGGGTTATCAGCCCCAGCATTTT